This T cell receptor (beta chain) was sequenced for a study of PD-L1 blockade in urothelial cancer. For the study at large: T cell content in blood samples showed a median of about 140,000. Study-wide results and caveats: Better progression-free and overall survival followed lower pretreatment blood clonality.

Sequenced by immunoSEQ multiplex PCR; TCRdb stores in-frame clones only, minus some. The sample holds tens of thousands of clones, 82% seen once. To note about this clone: Its antigen is undetermined.

The CDR3 is 15 amino acids. Trimming removed 1 base at V and 4 bases at J, with 12 bases between. In germline, CDR1 is LGHNT, CDR2 FRNRAP. Indicated time point: pretreatment peripheral blood. The chain links TRBV12-5 to TRBJ2-3; a possible D gene is TRBD1 (7 bases). The receptor was derived from a man in his fifties or sixties with urothelial cancer. The starting material was PBMCs, obtained around atezolizumab (anti-PD-L1) treatment. CDR3 sequence (DNA): TGTGCTAGTGGTTTGGGCGGGACAGTAGCAGATACGCAGTATTTT. Translating gives CASGLGGTVADTQYF.